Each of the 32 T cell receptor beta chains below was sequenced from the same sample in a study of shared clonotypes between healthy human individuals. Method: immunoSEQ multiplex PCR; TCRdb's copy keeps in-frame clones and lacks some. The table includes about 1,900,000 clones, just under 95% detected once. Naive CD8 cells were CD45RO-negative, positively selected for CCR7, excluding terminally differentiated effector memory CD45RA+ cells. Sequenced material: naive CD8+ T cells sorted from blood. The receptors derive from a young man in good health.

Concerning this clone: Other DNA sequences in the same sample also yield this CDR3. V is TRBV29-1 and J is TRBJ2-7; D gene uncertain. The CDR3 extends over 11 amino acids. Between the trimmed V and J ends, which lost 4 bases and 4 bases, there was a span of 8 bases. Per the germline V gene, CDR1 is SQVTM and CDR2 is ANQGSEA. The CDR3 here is CSVVSEYEQYF. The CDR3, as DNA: TGCAGCGTTGTAAGCGAGTACGAGCAGTACTTC.

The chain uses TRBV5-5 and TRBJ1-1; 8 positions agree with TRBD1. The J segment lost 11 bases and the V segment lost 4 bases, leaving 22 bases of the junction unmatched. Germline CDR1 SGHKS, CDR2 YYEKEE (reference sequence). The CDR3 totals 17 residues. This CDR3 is CASSTGQGGVEVGTAFF. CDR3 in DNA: TGTGCCAGCAGCACCGGACAGGGAGGGGTGGAGGTGGGTACGGCTTTCTTT.

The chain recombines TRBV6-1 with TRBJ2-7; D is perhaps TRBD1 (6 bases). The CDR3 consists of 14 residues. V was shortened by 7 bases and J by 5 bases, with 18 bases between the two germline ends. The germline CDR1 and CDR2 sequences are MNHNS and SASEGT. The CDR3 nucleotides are TGTGCCAGCACCCCGCGTGGGGGCTGGAACGAGCAGTACTTC. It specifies CASTPRGGWNEQYF.

CDR3 DNA sequence: TGTGCCAGCAGCGACGCTCAGGGTCGGCCGTACGAGCAGTACTTC. Its translation: CASSDAQGRPYEQYF. V usage is TRBV13 and J usage is TRBJ2-7, with D possibly matching TRBD1 (5 bases). Between the trimmed V and J ends, which lost 5 bases and 4 bases, there was a span of 18 bases. CDR1 is PRHDT and CDR2 is FYEKMQ in the germline V gene (reference sequence). This CDR3 spans 15 amino acids.

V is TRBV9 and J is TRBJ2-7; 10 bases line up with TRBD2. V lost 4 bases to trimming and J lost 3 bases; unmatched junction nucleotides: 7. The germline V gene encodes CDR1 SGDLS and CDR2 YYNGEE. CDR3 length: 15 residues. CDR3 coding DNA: TGTGCCAGCAGCCCTTTAGCGGGAGGAGACTACGAGCAGTACTTC. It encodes CASSPLAGGDYEQYF. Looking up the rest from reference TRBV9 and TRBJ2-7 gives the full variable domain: DSGVTQTPKHLITATGQRVTLRCSPRSGDLSVYWYQQSLDQGLQFLIQYYNGEERAKGNILERFSAQQFPDLHSELNLSSLELGDSALYFCASSPLAGGDYEQYFGPGTRLTVT.

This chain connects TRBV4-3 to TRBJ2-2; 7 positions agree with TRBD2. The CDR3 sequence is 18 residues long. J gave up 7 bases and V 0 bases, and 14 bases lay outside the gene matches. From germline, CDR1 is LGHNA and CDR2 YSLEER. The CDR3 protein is CASSQENPGTIGGGELFF. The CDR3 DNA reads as TGCGCCAGCAGCCAAGAGAACCCAGGGACTATCGGGGGCGGGGAGCTGTTTTTT.

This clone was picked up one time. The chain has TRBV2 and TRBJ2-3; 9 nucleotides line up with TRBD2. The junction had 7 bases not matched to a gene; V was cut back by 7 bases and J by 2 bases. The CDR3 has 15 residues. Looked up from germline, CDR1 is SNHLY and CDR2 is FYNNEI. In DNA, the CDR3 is TGTGCCAGCATTCCACTAGCGGGCTACACAGATACGCAGTATTTT. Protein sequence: CASIPLAGYTDTQYF.

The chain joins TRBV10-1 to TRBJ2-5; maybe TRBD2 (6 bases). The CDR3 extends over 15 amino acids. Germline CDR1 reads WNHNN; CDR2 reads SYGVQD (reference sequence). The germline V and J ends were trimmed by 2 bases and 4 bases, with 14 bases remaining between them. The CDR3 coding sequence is TGCGCCAGCAGTGAGGGGACTGCGGACCTAGAGACCCAGTACTTC. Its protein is CASSEGTADLETQYF.

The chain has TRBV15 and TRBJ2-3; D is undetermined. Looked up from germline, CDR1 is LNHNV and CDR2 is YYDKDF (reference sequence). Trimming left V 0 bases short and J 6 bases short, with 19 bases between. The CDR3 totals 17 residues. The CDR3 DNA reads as TGTGCCACCAGCAGAGAACGGGCTCCTGCGTCCTCGGATACGCAGTATTTT. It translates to CATSRERAPASSDTQYF.

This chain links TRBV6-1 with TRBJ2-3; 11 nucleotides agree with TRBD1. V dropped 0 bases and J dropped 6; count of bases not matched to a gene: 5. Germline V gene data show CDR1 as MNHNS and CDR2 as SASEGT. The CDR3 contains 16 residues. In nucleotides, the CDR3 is TGTGCCAGCAGTGAAGCTGGACAGGGGGCGTTGGATACGCAGTATTTT. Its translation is CASSEAGQGALDTQYF.

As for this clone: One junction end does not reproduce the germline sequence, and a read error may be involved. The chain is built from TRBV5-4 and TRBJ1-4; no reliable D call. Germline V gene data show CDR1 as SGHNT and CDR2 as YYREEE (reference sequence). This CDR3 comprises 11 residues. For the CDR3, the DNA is TGTGCCAGCAGCTTGGGCCAGACCCAGATTTTT. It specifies CASSLGQTQIF.

The chain's CDR3 is CASSLGGSPTEAFF. CDR3 in DNA: TGTGCCAGTAGTCTCGGCGGATCGCCCACTGAAGCTTTCTTT. V and J are TRBV19 and TRBJ1-1; D is undetermined. The germline gives CDR1 LNHDA, CDR2 SQIVND (reference sequence). V lost 5 bases, J lost 4 bases, and 14 bases lay in between. The CDR3 is made up of 14 amino acids.

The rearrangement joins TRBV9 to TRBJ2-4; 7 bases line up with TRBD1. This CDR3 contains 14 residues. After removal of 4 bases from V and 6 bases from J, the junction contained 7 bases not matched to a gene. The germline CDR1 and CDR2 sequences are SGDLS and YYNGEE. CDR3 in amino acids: CASSQGQNTNIQYF. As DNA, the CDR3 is TGTGCCAGCAGCCAGGGACAGAATACAAACATTCAGTACTTC.

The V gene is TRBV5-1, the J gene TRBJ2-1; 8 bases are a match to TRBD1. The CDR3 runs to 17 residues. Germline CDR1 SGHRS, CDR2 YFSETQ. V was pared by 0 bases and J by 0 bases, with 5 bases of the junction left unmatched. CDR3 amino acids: CASSLAQGAPSYNEQFF. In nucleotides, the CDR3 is TGCGCCAGCAGCTTGGCCCAGGGGGCGCCCTCCTACAATGAGCAGTTCTTC.

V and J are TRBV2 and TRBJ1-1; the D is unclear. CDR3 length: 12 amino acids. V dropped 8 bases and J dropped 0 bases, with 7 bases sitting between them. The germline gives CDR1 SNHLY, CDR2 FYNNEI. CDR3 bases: TGTGCCAGCTCCCTCATGAACACTGAAGCTTTCTTT. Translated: CASSLMNTEAFF. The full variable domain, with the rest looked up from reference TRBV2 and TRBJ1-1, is EPEVTQTPSHQVTQMGQEVILRCVPISNHLYFYWYRQILGQKVEFLVSFYNNEISEKSEIFDDQFSVERPDGSNFTLKIRSTKLEDSAMYFCASSLMNTEAFFGQGTRLTVV.

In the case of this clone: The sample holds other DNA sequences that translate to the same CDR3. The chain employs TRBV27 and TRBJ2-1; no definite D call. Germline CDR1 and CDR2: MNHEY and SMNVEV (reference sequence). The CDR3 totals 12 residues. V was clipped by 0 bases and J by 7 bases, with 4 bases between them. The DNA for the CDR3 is TGTGCCAGCAGTTTATCCCGGAATGAGCAGTTCTTC. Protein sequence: CASSLSRNEQFF.

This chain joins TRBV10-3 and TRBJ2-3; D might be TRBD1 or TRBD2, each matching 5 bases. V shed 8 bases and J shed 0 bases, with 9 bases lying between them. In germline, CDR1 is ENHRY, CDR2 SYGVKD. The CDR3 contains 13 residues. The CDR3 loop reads CAIEGLSTDTQYF. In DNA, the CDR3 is TGTGCCATCGAGGGGCTTAGCACAGATACGCAGTATTTT.

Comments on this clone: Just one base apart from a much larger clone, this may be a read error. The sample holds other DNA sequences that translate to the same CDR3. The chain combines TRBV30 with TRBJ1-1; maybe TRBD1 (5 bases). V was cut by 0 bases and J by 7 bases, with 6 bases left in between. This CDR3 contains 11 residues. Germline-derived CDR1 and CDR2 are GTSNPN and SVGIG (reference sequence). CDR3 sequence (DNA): TGTGCCTGGAGTGTAGGGGTTGAAGCTTTCTTT. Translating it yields CAWSVGVEAFF.

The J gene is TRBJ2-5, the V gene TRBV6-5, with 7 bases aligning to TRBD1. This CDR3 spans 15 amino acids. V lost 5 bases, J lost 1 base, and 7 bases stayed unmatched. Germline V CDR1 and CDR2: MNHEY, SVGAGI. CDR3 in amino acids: CASSATGAIQETQYF. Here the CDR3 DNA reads TGTGCCAGCAGTGCAACAGGGGCAATCCAAGAGACCCAGTACTTC.

CDR3 protein: CSVEWASGSSYEQYF. Written as DNA, the CDR3 is TGCAGCGTTGAATGGGCTAGCGGGAGCTCCTACGAGCAGTACTTC. This chain uses TRBV29-1 with TRBJ2-7, with TRBD2 matching over 10 bases. CDR3 length equals 15 residues. With 2 bases clipped from V and 0 bases from J, the junction kept 4 bases outside the gene matches. The germline V gene has CDR1 SQVTM and CDR2 ANQGSEA.

CDR3 protein: CASSGIRTGVQETQYF. CDR3 sequence (DNA): TGTGCCAGCAGTGGGATCCGGACAGGGGTTCAAGAGACCCAGTACTTC. The V call is TRBV2, the J call TRBJ2-5; 9 nucleotides line up with TRBD1. Trimming removed 4 bases from V and 2 bases from J; junction bases left unmatched: 8. The CDR3 sequence is 16 residues long. The germline gives CDR1 SNHLY, CDR2 FYNNEI.

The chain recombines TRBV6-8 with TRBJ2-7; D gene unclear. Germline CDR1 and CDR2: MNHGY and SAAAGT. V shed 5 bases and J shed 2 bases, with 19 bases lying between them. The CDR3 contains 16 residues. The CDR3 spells CASSDPFAVSTYEQYF. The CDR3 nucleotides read TGTGCCAGCAGTGACCCTTTTGCCGTTAGTACCTACGAGCAGTACTTC.

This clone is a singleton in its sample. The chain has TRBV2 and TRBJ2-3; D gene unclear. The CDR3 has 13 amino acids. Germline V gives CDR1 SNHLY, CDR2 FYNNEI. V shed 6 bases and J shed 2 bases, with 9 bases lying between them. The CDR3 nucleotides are TGTGCCAGCAGCGTTGGAGACACAGATACGCAGTATTTT. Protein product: CASSVGDTDTQYF.

The CDR3 DNA reads TGTGCCGTCACATGGGGGCTTGAAGCTTTCTTT. This gives the protein CAVTWGLEAFF. The chain joins TRBV30 to TRBJ1-1; a possible D gene is TRBD1 (6 bases). CDR1 is GTSNPN, CDR2 SVGIG, per germline (reference sequence). The ends were cut back, 8 bases at V and 7 bases at J, with 14 bases in the middle. This CDR3 region has 11 residues.

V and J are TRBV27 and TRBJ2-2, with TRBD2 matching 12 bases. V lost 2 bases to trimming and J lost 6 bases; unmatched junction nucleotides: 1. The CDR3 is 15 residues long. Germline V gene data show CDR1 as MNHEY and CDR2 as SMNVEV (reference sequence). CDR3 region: CASSLLAGGSGELFF. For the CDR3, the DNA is TGTGCCAGCAGTTTACTAGCGGGGGGGTCCGGGGAGCTGTTTTTT.

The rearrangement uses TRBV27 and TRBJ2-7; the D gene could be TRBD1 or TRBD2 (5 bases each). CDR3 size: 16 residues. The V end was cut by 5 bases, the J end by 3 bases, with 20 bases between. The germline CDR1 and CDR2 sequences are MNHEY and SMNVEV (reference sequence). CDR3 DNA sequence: TGTGCCAGCAGTATGTCTCCCGGGACCTCCTTCTACGAGCAGTACTTC. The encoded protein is CASSMSPGTSFYEQYF.

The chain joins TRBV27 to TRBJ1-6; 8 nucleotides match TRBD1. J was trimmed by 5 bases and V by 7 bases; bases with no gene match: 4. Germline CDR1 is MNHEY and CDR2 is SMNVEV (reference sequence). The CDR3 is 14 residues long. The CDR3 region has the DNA TGTGCCAGCAACGCAGGGGGCAATAATTCACCCCTCCACTTT. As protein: CASNAGGNNSPLHF.

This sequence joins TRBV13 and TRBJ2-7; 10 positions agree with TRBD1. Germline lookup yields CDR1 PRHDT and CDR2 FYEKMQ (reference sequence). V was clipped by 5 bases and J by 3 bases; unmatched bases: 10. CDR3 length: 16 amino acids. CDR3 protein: CASSESSGQGRYEQYF. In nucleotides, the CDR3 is TGTGCCAGCAGCGAGTCCTCGGGACAGGGGCGCTACGAGCAGTACTTC. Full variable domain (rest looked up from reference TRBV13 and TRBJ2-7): AAGVIQSPRHLIKEKRETATLKCYPIPRHDTVYWYQQGPGQDPQFLISFYEKMQSDKGSIPDRFSAQQFSDYHSELNMSSLELGDSALYFCASSESSGQGRYEQYFGPGTRLTVT.

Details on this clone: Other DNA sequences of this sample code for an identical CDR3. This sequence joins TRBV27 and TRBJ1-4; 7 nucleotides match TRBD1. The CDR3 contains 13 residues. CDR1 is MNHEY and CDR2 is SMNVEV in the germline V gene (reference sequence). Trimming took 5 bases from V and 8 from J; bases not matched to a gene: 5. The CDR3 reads CASSPGTVEKLFF. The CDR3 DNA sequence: TGTGCCAGCAGTCCGGGGACAGTCGAAAAACTGTTTTTT.

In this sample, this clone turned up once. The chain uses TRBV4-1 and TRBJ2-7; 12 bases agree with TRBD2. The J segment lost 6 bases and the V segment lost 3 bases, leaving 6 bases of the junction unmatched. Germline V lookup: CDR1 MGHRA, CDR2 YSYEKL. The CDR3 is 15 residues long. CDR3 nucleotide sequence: TGCGCCAGCAGCCATACCTCGGGACTAGCGGGCGAGCAGTACTTC. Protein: CASSHTSGLAGEQYF.

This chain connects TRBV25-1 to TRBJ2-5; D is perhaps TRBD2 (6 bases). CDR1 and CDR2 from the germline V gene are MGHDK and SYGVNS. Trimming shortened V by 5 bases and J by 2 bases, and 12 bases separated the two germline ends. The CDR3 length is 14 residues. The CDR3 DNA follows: TGTGCCAGCAGTATACTAGCTGGTCAAGAGACCCAGTACTTC. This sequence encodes CASSILAGQETQYF.

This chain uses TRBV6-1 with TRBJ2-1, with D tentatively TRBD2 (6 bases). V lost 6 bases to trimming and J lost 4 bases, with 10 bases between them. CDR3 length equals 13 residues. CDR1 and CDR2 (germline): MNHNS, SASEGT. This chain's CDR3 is CASRRDGYNEQFF. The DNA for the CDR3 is TGTGCCAGCAGGCGGGACGGTTACAATGAGCAGTTCTTC.